Given below is one T cell receptor (beta chain) in context. Its antigen remains unidentified. V lost 8 bases to trimming and J lost 4 bases; unmatched junction nucleotides: 8. The CDR3 has 14 residues. Germline assignment: CDR1 PRHDT and CDR2 FYEKMQ (reference sequence). The time point is: patch test 2, 6 weeks after DPC sensitization. Treatment meaning: therapeutic diphenylcyclopropenone sensitization with weekly scalp DPC. The entry originates in a study of human T cells and chemical hapten exposure. TCRdb passed the RACE reads through MiXCR, listing each CDR3 protein once. The profile shows tens of thousands of distinct CDR3 sequences, around 10% of them singletons. Whole-study findings and limits: Patch test score was positively correlated with the counts of TCRs that had expanded at PT1.

Material: whole blood, obtained in connection with sensitization to the hapten diphenylcyclopropenone (DPC). The chain has TRBV13 and TRBJ2-3, with 8 nucleotides matching TRBD2. The receptor was derived from a woman in her fifties or sixties with alopecia areata. Some clones in this sample may be carry-over from other donors' samples. The chain's CDR3 is CASRGLVSSDTQYF. CDR3 bases: TGTGCCAGCCGGGGACTAGTATCGTCAGATACGCAGTATTTT.